Listed below are T cell receptor beta chains from one sample, sequenced in a study of T-cell memory formation after mild COVID-19. TCRdb recomputed calls from the 5' RACE reads with MiXCR, one row per CDR3 protein. Seen here are 250,000 or so distinct CDR3 sequences, about a sixth observed once, and the top ten hold roughly 23%. The sample taken for sequencing was PBMCs or a T cell subset sorted from them (not recorded which). The source is a man between 18 and 35 years old who had mild COVID-19 (a few samples of this study predate the infection). Cell type and time point are not known. The conserved cysteine and the conserved F or W are not part of the CDR3 here.

V gene	CDR3 length	J gene	CDR3 protein
TRBV7-6	10	TRBJ2-3	ASGKGSDTQY
TRBV20-1	11	TRBJ2-7	SAGDSWTYEQY
TRBV7-9	13	TRBJ2-7	ASSSRTATPYEQY
TRBV3-1	12	TRBJ1-1	ASSQETAYTEAF
TRBV12-3/TRBV12-4	11	TRBJ1-2	ASRTDRNYGYT
TRBV20-1	11	TRBJ2-7	SAMFAGLYEQY
TRBV5-1	12	TRBJ2-3	ASSRLSRADTQY
TRBV12-3/TRBV12-4	13	TRBJ1-6	ASSPREGGYSPLH
TRBV21-1	17	TRBJ1-6	ASSKGPDWDRGENSPLH
TRBV5-1	13	TRBJ1-1	ASTYRQGLNTEAF
TRBV20-1	11	TRBJ2-5	SAWDRGVETRY